The rows below give T cell receptor beta chains drawn from one sample of a study of cytomegalovirus exposure and HLA in healthy donors. Clones were sequenced by immunoSEQ multiplex PCR, and TCRdb holds only the in-frame ones, with some missing. The sample lists 75,000 to 95,000 clones; approximately 79% were seen once. The sequenced material came from PBMCs. All receptors come from a human donor in good health. The CDR3 runs from the conserved cysteine through the conserved F or W. The D gene is left open where the match is weak. Clone size appears in some rows only: once, few, many, or a class for an expanded clone.

TRBV5-1	-	-	TRBJ1-1	TGCGCCAGCAGCTTGGCCCCACAGAACACTGAAGCTTTCTTT	CASSLAPQNTEAFF
TRBV2	-	-	TRBJ1-5	TGTGCCAGCAGTGCAGAAAGCAATCAGCCCCAGCATTTT	CASSAESNQPQHF
TRBV30	-	TRBD2	TRBJ2-1	TGTGCCTGGATCTCCCAACTTGGACTAGCGGGATACAATGAGCAGTTCTTC	CAWISQLGLAGYNEQFF
TRBV5-4	-	TRBD2	TRBJ2-5	TGTGCCAGCAGCTTGGATGCGGGGGGGTACCAAGAGACCCAGTACTTC	CASSLDAGGYQETQYF
TRBV2	-	TRBD2	TRBJ2-7	TGTGCCAGCACCAGCGGGGGCTCCTGGGGCGAGCAGTACTTC	CASTSGGSWGEQYF
TRBV19	-	TRBD2	TRBJ2-7	TGTGCCAGTAGTAAACAGCGGGAGGCCTACGAGCAGTACTTC	CASSKQREAYEQYF
TRBV30	-	TRBD2	TRBJ2-1	TGTGCCTGGAGTGCCTCTGGGGCGGGGGGTGAGCAGTTCTTC	CAWSASGAGGEQFF
TRBV11-2	-	TRBD2	TRBJ2-7	TGTGCCAGCAGCTTCAACGGACTAGCAACTTACGAGCAGTACTTC	CASSFNGLATYEQYF
TRBV6-5	-	-	TRBJ1-1	TGTGCCAGCAGTGGAGGAACTGAAGCTTTCTTT	CASSGGTEAFF
TRBV9	-	TRBD1	TRBJ1-1	TGTGCCAGCAACGGTGGGACAGGGTACTCTGAAGCTTTCTTT	CASNGGTGYSEAFF
TRBV7-2	-	TRBD2	TRBJ2-1	TGTGCCAGCAGCTTAGTGAGCGGGGGGGAAAGGTTCTTC	CASSLVSGGERFF
TRBV12-5	-	-	TRBJ2-3	TGTGCTAGTGGTTTGGGCCGGGGAGATACGCAGTATTTT	CASGLGRGDTQYF
TRBV7-6	few	TRBD1	TRBJ1-4	TGTGCCAGCAGCTCATACAACAGGGGTAGGGTTAATGAAAAACTGTTTTTT	CASSSYNRGRVNEKLFF
TRBV11-3	-	TRBD1	TRBJ2-1	TGTGCCAGCAGCTCGGGACAGGGCTCCTACAATGAGCAGTTCTTC	CASSSGQGSYNEQFF
TRBV5-1	few	TRBD2	TRBJ2-1	TGCGCCAGCCGCGCCGGGACTACCAATGAGCAGTTCTTC	CASRAGTTNEQFF
TRBV27	-	-	TRBJ1-1	TGTGCCAGCAGTTTATGGCAGAACACTGAAGCTTTCTTT	CASSLWQNTEAFF
TRBV23-1	-	TRBD1	TRBJ1-6	TGCGCCAGCGTATTTAGAACAGGGGATAATTCACCCCTCCACTTT	CASVFRTGDNSPLHF
TRBV30	-	TRBD1	TRBJ1-1	TGTGCCTGGGCCGGACAGGGTCCCTCTGAAGCTTTCTTT	CAWAGQGPSEAFF
TRBV6-1	-	TRBD1	TRBJ1-5	TGTGCCAGCAGTGTTACCCGGGACAGTCAGGGGAATCAGCCCCAGCATTTT	CASSVTRDSQGNQPQHF
TRBV6-5	few	-	TRBJ1-2	TGTGCCAGCAGCCCACAGGGTGGCGACTATGGCTACACCTTC	CASSPQGGDYGYTF
TRBV5-1	-	TRBD2	TRBJ2-5	TGCGCCAGCAGCATGGGACTAGCGGAAGAGACCCAGTACTTC	CASSMGLAEETQYF
TRBV7-9	-	-	TRBJ1-1	TGTGCCAGCAGCCAAGCAGGGAATACTGAAGCTTTCTTT	CASSQAGNTEAFF
TRBV6-1	few	-	TRBJ2-7	TGTGCCAGCAGTGAAGCGGGCAGTTTCTACGAGCAGTACTTC	CASSEAGSFYEQYF
TRBV13	once	TRBD2	TRBJ2-7	TGTGCCAGCAGCTTACGGTTAGCGGGGATGAGCTCCTACGAGCAGTACTTC	CASSLRLAGMSSYEQYF
TRBV7-9	-	-	TRBJ2-5	TGTGCCAGCAACGGGCAGGGAAACACCCAAGAGACCCAGTACTTC	CASNGQGNTQETQYF
TRBV19	-	TRBD1	TRBJ1-3	TGTGCCAGTAGCCTGACAGGGTCGGGAAACACCATATATTTT	CASSLTGSGNTIYF
TRBV6-6	-	TRBD1	TRBJ1-5	TGTGCCAGCAGTGGAGACAGGGGGGCCTTCAATCAGCCCCAGCATTTT	CASSGDRGAFNQPQHF
TRBV9	once	-	TRBJ1-1	TGTGCCAGCAGCCCCTTCAGTGAAGCTTTCTTT	CASSPFSEAFF
TRBV19	-	TRBD1	TRBJ2-7	TGTGCCAGTAGCGGGACAGGCTACTCCTACGAGCAGTACTTC	CASSGTGYSYEQYF
TRBV7-2	-	-	TRBJ1-1	TGTGCCAGCAGCTTACTAGTGAACACTGAAGCTTTCTTT	CASSLLVNTEAFF
TRBV2	-	TRBD1	TRBJ2-5	TGTGCCAGCAGCCCTCGACAGGGTGAGACCCAGTACTTC	CASSPRQGETQYF
TRBV27	-	TRBD1	TRBJ1-5	TGTGCCAGCAGTTCCGGACAGGGGGCGAGTCAGCCCCAGCATTTT	CASSSGQGASQPQHF
TRBV4-3	-	-	TRBJ2-7	TGCGCCAGCAGCTTCCAGCGACAGGGACTCTACGAGCAGTACTTC	CASSFQRQGLYEQYF
TRBV6-6	-	TRBD1	TRBJ1-2	TGTGCCAGCAGTCGGACAGGAAAGGCTAACTATGGCTACACCTTC	CASSRTGKANYGYTF
TRBV11-2	-	-	TRBJ2-2	TGTGCCAGCAGCTTAGTATCAGGGACCGGGGAGCTGTTTTTT	CASSLVSGTGELFF
TRBV5-6	-	-	TRBJ2-5	TGTGCCAGCAGCTCAGGGTCCCAAGAGACCCAGTACTTC	CASSSGSQETQYF
TRBV4-1	-	-	TRBJ1-5	TGCGCCAGCAGCAATCAGGGAAGTCAGCCCCAGCATTTT	CASSNQGSQPQHF
TRBV4-1	-	TRBD2	TRBJ2-1	TGCGCCAGCACCCTAACGACTAGCGGGGGGGCGGATGAGCAGTTCTTC	CASTLTTSGGADEQFF
TRBV5-6	-	-	TRBJ2-2	TGTGCCAGCAGCTTGGCACGGGGCGGGGAGCTGTTTTTT	CASSLARGGELFF
TRBV5-1	-	-	TRBJ2-2	TGCGCCAGCAGCTTTGCTCCAGCCGGGGCCGGGGAGCTGTTTTTT	CASSFAPAGAGELFF